A single sample is the source of the 9 T cell receptor beta chains below, sequenced in a study of cytomegalovirus exposure and HLA in healthy donors. Repertoires were generated with immunoSEQ multiplex PCR, while TCRdb's copy carries only in-frame clones and drops some. The repertoire includes around 100,000 clones, just under 95% of them detected once, and approximately 1% sits in the top ten. Sequencing used PBMCs. The receptors were sampled from a woman aged 18-35 years in good health and CMV-seronegative.

V gene TRBV30 combines with J gene TRBJ1-6; D is undetermined. Trimming took 2 bases from V and 0 from J, leaving 17 bases between them. The CDR3 runs 18 residues. Germline CDR1 is GTSNPN and CDR2 is SVGIG (reference sequence). CDR3 coding DNA: TGTGCCTGGAGTCCCGACGGGGTCGTTGGCTCCTATAATTCACCCCTCCACTTT. Protein: CAWSPDGVVGSYNSPLHF.

The genes are TRBV18 and TRBJ1-3; D not resolved. This CDR3 has 16 residues. CDR1 and CDR2 from the germline V gene are KGHSH and LQKENI. Trimming stripped 5 bases from V and 3 bases from J, with 17 bases between. The CDR3 is CASSFLPGNYGNTIYF. CDR3 DNA sequence: TGTGCCAGCTCATTCTTGCCGGGGAACTATGGAAACACCATATATTTT.

The chain uses TRBV7-2 and TRBJ1-5; D may be TRBD1 (5 bases). CDR1 SGHTA and CDR2 FQGNSA come from the germline V gene. The CDR3 spans 14 residues. V gave up 0 bases and J gave up 3 bases, with 6 bases separating them. CDR3 nucleotides: TGTGCCAGCAGCTTAGCAGGGGTCAATCAGCCCCAGCATTTT. Residues: CASSLAGVNQPQHF.

The chain links TRBV21-1 to TRBJ2-6; the D segment call TRBD1 is taken from the table without a DNA check. TRBV21-1 is a listed pseudogene. CDR3 length: 18 amino acids. The CDR3 DNA follows: TGTGCCAGCAGCAAACACATACAGGTCTCCTCTGGGGCCAACGTCCTGACTTTC. Amino acid sequence: CASSKHIQVSSGANVLTF.

The chain combines TRBV11-2 with TRBJ2-7; 8 bases map to TRBD1. The length of the CDR3 is 16 residues. The germline gives CDR1 SGHAT, CDR2 FQNNGV. V shed 5 bases, J shed 0 bases, and the junction held 9 bases outside the gene matches. The CDR3 nucleotides are TGTGCCAGCAGCCGCCCAGGGGGCGCCAGCTCCTACGAGCAGTACTTC. Translated, it gives CASSRPGGASSYEQYF.

This rearrangement joins TRBV4-2 to TRBJ2-5; D possibly corresponds to TRBD2 (6 bases). V lost 1 base, J lost 5 bases, and 20 bases lay in between. The germline CDR1 and CDR2 sequences are LGHNA and YNFKEQ. The CDR3 sequence is 17 residues long. The CDR3 loop reads CASSQVYEGGSGETQYF. The CDR3 DNA is TGTGCCAGCAGCCAAGTGTATGAGGGAGGTAGTGGGGAGACCCAGTACTTC.

The chain recombines TRBV10-3 with TRBJ1-1; 12 nucleotides align to TRBD1. V lost 10 bases, J lost 6 bases, and 9 bases stayed unmatched. Germline V gene sequence: CDR1 ENHRY, CDR2 SYGVKD. The CDR3 is 14 residues long. The CDR3 reads CASQTGTGGSEAFF. As DNA, the CDR3 is TGTGCCAGCCAGACCGGGACAGGGGGCTCTGAAGCTTTCTTT.

The gene calls are TRBV19 and TRBJ1-4; 7 nucleotides line up with TRBD1. The J segment lost 8 bases and the V segment lost 3 bases, leaving 6 bases of the junction unmatched. The CDR3 runs 14 residues. The V gene's germline CDR1 is LNHDA and CDR2 SQIVND (reference sequence). The CDR3 DNA reads TGTGCCAGTAGTATTCTAGGGGGCGGCGAAAAACTGTTTTTT. Amino acids: CASSILGGGEKLFF.

The V call is TRBV29-1, the J call TRBJ2-3, with unresolved D. The CDR3 is 13 residues long. Germline CDR1 SQVTM, CDR2 ANQGSEA. V was pared by 2 bases and J by 0 bases, with 6 bases between. CDR3 region: CSVERHSTDTQYF. Written as DNA, the CDR3 is TGCAGCGTTGAAAGACACAGCACAGATACGCAGTATTTT.